This T cell receptor beta chain was obtained from a study of response to subunit inactivated influenza vaccine. Whole-study findings and limits: Authors suggested few new T cells are recruited by each seasonal influenza vaccination.

MiXCR, applied by TCRdb to the RT-PCR reads, yields one record per CDR3 protein. The data show roughly 760,000 distinct CDR3 sequences, about 20% seen once. The CDR3 consists of 12 residues. V lost 5 bases, J lost 7 bases, and 12 bases lay in between. Germline CDR1 and CDR2: MDHEN and SYDVKM. Remarks on this clonotype: Antigen: not known.

The receptor was derived from a man over 45 who received an inactivated influenza vaccine. The chain links TRBV28 to TRBJ2-7, with a possible D match to TRBD2 (5 bases). The source material was PBMCs from blood, sampled approximately 5 days after vaccination. This CDR3 reads CASSGVGIEQYF. In DNA, the CDR3 is TGTGCCAGCAGTGGGGTCGGGATTGAGCAGTACTTC.